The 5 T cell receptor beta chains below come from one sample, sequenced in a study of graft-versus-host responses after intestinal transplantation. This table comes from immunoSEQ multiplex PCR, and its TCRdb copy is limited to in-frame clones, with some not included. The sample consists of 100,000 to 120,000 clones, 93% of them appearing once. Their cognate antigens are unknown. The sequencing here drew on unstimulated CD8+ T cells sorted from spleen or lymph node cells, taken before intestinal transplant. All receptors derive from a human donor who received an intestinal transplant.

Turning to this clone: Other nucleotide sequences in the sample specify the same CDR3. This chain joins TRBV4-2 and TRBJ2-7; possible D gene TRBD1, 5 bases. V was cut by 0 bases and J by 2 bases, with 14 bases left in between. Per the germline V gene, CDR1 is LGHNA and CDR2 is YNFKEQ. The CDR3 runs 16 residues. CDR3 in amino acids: CASSQDLWGLPYEQYF. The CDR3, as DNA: TGTGCCAGCAGCCAAGATCTCTGGGGCTTGCCCTACGAGCAGTACTTC.

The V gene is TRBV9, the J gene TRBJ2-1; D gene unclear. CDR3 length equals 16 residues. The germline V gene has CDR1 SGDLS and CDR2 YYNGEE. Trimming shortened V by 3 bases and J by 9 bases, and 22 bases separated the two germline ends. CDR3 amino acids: CASSDGTGIGISEQFF. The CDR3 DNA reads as TGTGCCAGCAGCGATGGAACTGGTATAGGGATCAGTGAGCAGTTCTTC.

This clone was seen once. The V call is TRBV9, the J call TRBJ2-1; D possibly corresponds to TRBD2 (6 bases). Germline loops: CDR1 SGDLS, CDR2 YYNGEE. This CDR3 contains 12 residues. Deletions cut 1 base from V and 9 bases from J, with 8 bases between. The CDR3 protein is CASSVTSTEQFF. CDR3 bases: TGTGCCAGCAGCGTAACTAGCACTGAGCAGTTCTTC.

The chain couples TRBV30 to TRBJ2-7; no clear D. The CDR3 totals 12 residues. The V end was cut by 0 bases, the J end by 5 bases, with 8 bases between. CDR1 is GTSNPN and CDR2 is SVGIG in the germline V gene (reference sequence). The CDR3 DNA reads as TGTGCCTGGAGTGTAATAGGCCACGAGCAGTACTTC. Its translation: CAWSVIGHEQYF.

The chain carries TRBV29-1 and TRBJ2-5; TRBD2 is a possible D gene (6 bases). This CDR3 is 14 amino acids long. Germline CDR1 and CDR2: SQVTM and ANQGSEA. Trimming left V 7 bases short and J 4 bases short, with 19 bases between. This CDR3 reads CSARKAGKSETQYF. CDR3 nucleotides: TGCAGCGCCAGGAAGGCGGGAAAATCAGAGACCCAGTACTTC.